This passage covers 24 T cell receptor beta chains from one sample sequenced in a study of T cell responses to AZD1222 COVID-19 vaccine. Profiling relied on immunoSEQ multiplex PCR, and the TCRdb table lists in-frame clones only, not all of them. This table holds 150,000 to 180,000 clones, approximately 90% found once. Material: peripheral blood, obtained on day 0 of AZD1222 vaccination. These receptors all come from an adult in good health.

This clone has just a few counts. This chain joins TRBV28 and TRBJ1-2, with TRBD1 as a possible D gene (5 bases). This CDR3 contains 12 residues. Germline V gene data show CDR1 as MDHEN and CDR2 as SYDVKM. V was shortened by 4 bases and J by 5 bases, with 8 bases between the two germline ends. The CDR3 bases are TGTGCCAGCAGTTCGACAGTTTATGGCTACACCTTC. Protein sequence: CASSSTVYGYTF.

The chain joins TRBV18 to TRBJ1-2; 7 nucleotides line up with TRBD1. The CDR3 totals 17 residues. The junction had 10 bases not matched to a gene; V was cut back by 3 bases and J by 0 bases. Germline lookup yields CDR1 KGHSH and CDR2 LQKENI. The CDR3 DNA is TGTGCCAGCTCACCGGGGACAGTACCAAGGACTAACTATGGCTACACCTTC. It yields the protein CASSPGTVPRTNYGYTF.

The chain couples TRBV24-1 to TRBJ1-2, with a weak D call TRBD1 (5 bases). Looked up from germline, CDR1 is KGHDR and CDR2 is SFDVKD. Trimming removed 4 bases at V and 4 bases at J, with 9 bases between. The CDR3 sequence is 13 residues long. CDR3 protein: CATSEGVSYGYTF. The CDR3 DNA is TGTGCCACCAGTGAGGGGGTCAGCTATGGCTACACCTTC.

The chain combines TRBV21-1 with TRBJ1-2; the DNA was not used to check the table's D call, TRBD1. TRBV21-1 is reported as a pseudogene. CDR3 size: 14 residues. CDR3 in DNA: TGTGCCAGCAGCATTTGGTACAGCCCCTATGGCTACACCTTC. This codes for CASSIWYSPYGYTF.

V is TRBV25-1 and J is TRBJ2-5, with D uncertain. Germline assignment: CDR1 MGHDK and CDR2 SYGVNS. V was trimmed by 1 base and J by 4 bases, leaving 13 bases between them. CDR3 length: 15 residues. The DNA for the CDR3 is TGTGCCAGCAGTGAATTTTTCGAGGCAGTAGAGACCCAGTACTTC. It translates to CASSEFFEAVETQYF.

The chain has TRBV27 and TRBJ2-1; D is tentatively TRBD1 or TRBD2 (6 bases each). The germline CDR1 and CDR2 sequences are MNHEY and SMNVEV (reference sequence). This CDR3 region has 14 residues. V was shortened by 2 bases and J by 5 bases, with 10 bases between the two germline ends. The DNA for the CDR3 is TGTGCCAGCAGTTTACGGGGGCTCGACAATGAGCAGTTCTTC. Amino acids: CASSLRGLDNEQFF.

The chain is built from TRBV29-1 and TRBJ1-1; TRBD1 agrees at 7 bases. The CDR3 spans 14 residues. The V segment lost 6 bases and the J segment 1 base; nucleotides outside the gene matches: 8. Per germline, CDR1 SQVTM and CDR2 ANQGSEA. CDR3 in amino acids: CSVAGTDKNTEAFF. CDR3 sequence (DNA): TGCAGCGTCGCCGGGACAGACAAGAACACTGAAGCTTTCTTT.

This clone has a single count. This rearrangement joins TRBV19 to TRBJ2-4, with D perhaps assigned TRBD1 or TRBD2 (6 bases each). V lost 3 bases and J lost 3, with 21 bases in between. CDR1 LNHDA and CDR2 SQIVND come from the germline V gene (reference sequence). The CDR3 has 18 amino acids. The CDR3 loop reads CASSIMHTQGGGKNIQYF. DNA of the CDR3: TGTGCCAGTAGTATTATGCACACCCAAGGAGGGGGCAAAAACATTCAGTACTTC.

The rearrangement links TRBV19 to TRBJ1-2; no definite D call. With 3 bases removed from V and 2 bases from J, the gap between germline ends came to 10 bases. Germline V gives CDR1 LNHDA, CDR2 SQIVND (reference sequence). The CDR3 is made up of 14 amino acids. This chain's CDR3 is CASSIGGNNYGYTF. CDR3 nucleotides: TGTGCCAGTAGTATTGGCGGGAACAACTATGGCTACACCTTC.

This clone came up once. A much more abundant neighbour one base away suggests this may be a read error. The genes are TRBV7-2 and TRBJ2-6; D possibly corresponds to TRBD1 (6 bases). Germline V gene sequence: CDR1 SGHTA, CDR2 FQGNSA. V gave up 6 bases and J gave up 0 bases, with 9 bases separating them. This CDR3 has 15 amino acids. The CDR3 DNA sequence: TGTGCCAGCAGTTTGGACAGCTCTGGGGCCAACGTCCTGACTTTC. Its protein is CASSLDSSGANVLTF.

In nucleotides, the CDR3 is TGTGCCAGCAGACTCCGGGAGGGCCTAACAGATACGCAGTATTTT. This translates into CASRLREGLTDTQYF. V is TRBV6-5 and J is TRBJ2-3; 8 bases are a match to TRBD2. Germline CDR1 and CDR2: MNHEY and SVGAGI. The CDR3 loop spans 15 amino acids. After removal of 6 bases from V and 3 bases from J, the junction contained 8 bases not matched to a gene.

This clone showed up just once. V usage is TRBV20-1 and J usage is TRBJ2-3, with 11 bases aligning to TRBD2. Germline CDR1 reads DFQATT; CDR2 reads SNEGSKA (reference sequence). The CDR3 extends over 16 amino acids. J gave up 2 bases and V 3 bases, and 7 bases lay outside the gene matches. The CDR3 reads CSASGTSGTFTDTQYF. The CDR3 nucleotides are TGCAGTGCTAGTGGGACTAGCGGTACGTTCACAGATACGCAGTATTTT.

The genes are TRBV4-3 and TRBJ1-1; the D is unclear. Trimming shortened V by 0 bases and J by 4 bases, and 12 bases separated the two germline ends. Germline-derived CDR1 and CDR2 are LGHNA and YSLEER. This CDR3 spans 15 amino acids. The CDR3: CASSQDLGISTEAFF. Here the CDR3 DNA reads TGCGCCAGCAGCCAAGATTTGGGGATTAGCACTGAAGCTTTCTTT.

The chain combines TRBV11-2 with TRBJ1-4; TRBD1 aligns across 7 bases. Looked up from germline, CDR1 is SGHAT and CDR2 is FQNNGV. This CDR3 is built from 14 residues. J gave up 5 bases and V 3 bases, and 3 bases lay outside the gene matches. The CDR3, as DNA: TGTGCCAGCAGCTTCGGGACAGTAAATGAAAAACTGTTTTTT. It is translated as CASSFGTVNEKLFF. The entire variable domain, with the rest obtained from reference TRBV11-2 and TRBJ1-4, is as follows: EAGVAQSPRYKIIEKRQSVAFWCNPISGHATLYWYQQILGQGPKLLIQFQNNGVVDDSQLPKDRFSAERLKGVDSTLKIQPAKLEDSAVYLCASSFGTVNEKLFFGSGTQLSVL.

J is TRBJ1-2 and V is TRBV4-1; 7 nucleotides align to TRBD1. The V gene's germline CDR1 is MGHRA and CDR2 YSYEKL. This CDR3 contains 15 residues. Losses at the gene ends were 0 bases for V and 4 bases for J; bases not matched to a gene: 5. The CDR3 DNA reads as TGCGCCAGCAGCCAAGATCGGGCAGGGGGCTATGGCTACACCTTC. Protein sequence: CASSQDRAGGYGYTF.

This clone appeared a single time. V gene TRBV19 combines with J gene TRBJ1-1, with D hard to call. Trimming removed 3 bases from V and 0 bases from J, with 14 bases in between. The CDR3 loop spans 16 amino acids. CDR1 is LNHDA, CDR2 SQIVND, per germline (reference sequence). CDR3 in DNA: TGTGCCAGTAGTATTGTGGGTGGACGGTTGAACACTGAAGCTTTCTTT. It codes for CASSIVGGRLNTEAFF.

The CDR3 is CASSSDRVLGEQYF. The DNA for the CDR3 is TGTGCCAGCAGCTCCGACAGGGTGTTGGGCGAGCAGTACTTC. J is TRBJ2-7 and V is TRBV6-5; TRBD1 agrees at 7 bases. The length of the CDR3 is 14 residues. Germline assignment: CDR1 MNHEY and CDR2 SVGAGI. Trimming removed 6 bases from V and 6 bases from J; junction bases left unmatched: 11.

This chain uses TRBV6-5 with TRBJ1-2; 9 nucleotides line up with TRBD1. Germline assignment: CDR1 MNHEY and CDR2 SVGAGI. The CDR3 consists of 14 residues. V was pared by 6 bases and J by 1 base, with 3 bases of the junction left unmatched. CDR3 sequence reads: CASRNRGLNYGYTF. CDR3 sequence (DNA): TGTGCCAGCAGAAACAGGGGGCTTAACTATGGCTACACCTTC.

This clone was picked up one time. The gene calls are TRBV19 and TRBJ1-5; D is unresolved. Trimming took 5 bases from V and 3 from J, leaving 8 bases between them. The length of the CDR3 is 13 residues. CDR1 and CDR2 (germline): LNHDA, SQIVND (reference sequence). The CDR3 DNA follows: TGTGCCAGTAGTGCACTTACCAATCAGCCCCAGCATTTT. Translation: CASSALTNQPQHF.

V gene TRBV27 combines with J gene TRBJ2-7; D gene uncertain. V lost 2 bases and J lost 3, with 14 bases in between. Looked up from germline, CDR1 is MNHEY and CDR2 is SMNVEV (reference sequence). This CDR3 is 15 amino acids long. The CDR3 DNA sequence: TGTGCCAGCAGTTTAGTCTCCGGCGTCCGCTACGAGCAGTACTTC. Translated, it gives CASSLVSGVRYEQYF.

The chain carries TRBV6-2 or TRBV6-3 and TRBJ2-5; tentative D call: TRBD2 (6 bases). The germline V gene has CDR1 MNHEY and CDR2 SVGEGT. The CDR3 loop spans 15 amino acids. V lost 5 bases and J lost 1, with 14 bases in between. CDR3: CASSGSGLIQETQYF. CDR3 sequence (DNA): TGTGCCAGCAGTGGATCGGGACTCATCCAAGAGACCCAGTACTTC.

This chain links TRBV28 with TRBJ1-4, with 9 bases lining up with TRBD1. Germline assignment: CDR1 MDHEN and CDR2 SYDVKM. CDR3 length equals 16 residues. J lost 6 bases, V lost 1 base, and 6 bases had no gene match. For the CDR3, the DNA is TGTGCCAGCAGTTTATCCGGGACAGGGAAGGATGAAAAACTGTTTTTT. Encoded protein: CASSLSGTGKDEKLFF.

J is TRBJ2-5 and V is TRBV11-3; no definite D call. Germline V lookup: CDR1 SGHNT, CDR2 YENEEA. V was pared by 5 bases and J by 5 bases, with 18 bases between. This CDR3 comprises 15 residues. CDR3 in amino acids: CASSPRFSGSETQYF. The CDR3 DNA is TGTGCCAGCAGCCCCCGTTTTTCAGGCAGCGAGACCCAGTACTTC.

This clone was recorded a few times. V is TRBV12-5 and J is TRBJ1-2; TRBD1 aligns across 11 bases. Germline values: CDR1 LGHNT, CDR2 FRNRAP. V lost 6 bases to trimming and J lost 4 bases; unmatched junction nucleotides: 7. The CDR3 has 15 amino acids. This CDR3 reads CASGLGQGALYGYTF. The CDR3 bases are TGTGCTAGTGGCCTCGGACAGGGGGCCCTCTATGGCTACACCTTC.